Included here is one T cell receptor beta chain sequence, with context. Its antigen is still unknown. This entry comes from a study of cytomegalovirus exposure and HLA in healthy donors. PCR involved 60 Vbeta and 13 Jbeta primers. TCRdb's table, derived via immunoSEQ multiplex PCR, lists solely in-frame clones and lacks some. There are around 120,000 clones in the sample; 74% occur only once, and about 2.6% lies in the top ten. The ends were cut back, 0 bases at V and 4 bases at J, with 15 bases in the middle. The CDR3 covers 16 residues. CDR1 KGHSH and CDR2 LQKENI come from the germline V gene. Whole-study findings and limits: Rarity characterized most TCR sequences, yet some public TCRs appeared in many donors. In an earlier analysis, productive rearrangement rates for most beta V segments clustered near 87% or 30%. TCR beta chains associated with HLA were, in a later analysis, more clonally expanded than equally common others. Some TCR beta chains (more than 150 of them) were listed as cytomegalovirus-associated.

The V call is TRBV18, the J call TRBJ1-2, with D unclear. Sequencing was carried out using PBMCs. The receptor was isolated from a man between 45 and 60 years old in good health and CMV-seropositive. The CDR3 sequence is CASSPPSPRESYGYTF. As DNA, the CDR3 is TGTGCCAGCTCACCACCCTCTCCCCGAGAGAGCTATGGCTACACCTTC.